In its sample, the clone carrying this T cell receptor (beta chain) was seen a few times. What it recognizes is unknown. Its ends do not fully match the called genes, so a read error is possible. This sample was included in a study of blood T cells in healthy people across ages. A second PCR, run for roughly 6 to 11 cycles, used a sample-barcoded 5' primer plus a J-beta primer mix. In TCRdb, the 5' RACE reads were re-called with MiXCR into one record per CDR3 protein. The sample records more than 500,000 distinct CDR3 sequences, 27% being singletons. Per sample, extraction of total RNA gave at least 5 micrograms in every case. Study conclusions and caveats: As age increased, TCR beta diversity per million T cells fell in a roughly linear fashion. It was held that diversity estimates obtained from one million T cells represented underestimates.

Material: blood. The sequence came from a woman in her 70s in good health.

Here the CDR3 reads CASRSFTGAFF. CDR3 sequence (DNA): TGTGCCAGCAGATCGTTCACTGGAGCTTTCTTT. J is TRBJ1-1 and V is TRBV6-5, with D hard to call. There are 11 residues in the CDR3. The germline V gene has CDR1 MNHEY and CDR2 SVGAGI.